This TCR beta chain comes out of a study of T cell responses to AZD1222 COVID-19 vaccine. As concerns this clone: Its antigen is not identified.

Study-level points and caveats: Sampled repertoires all dated from after the peak T cell response.

Trimming left V 5 bases short and J 9 bases short, with 13 bases between. The germline gives CDR1 SQVTM, CDR2 ANQGSEA. CDR3 length equals 11 residues. The repertoire was sequenced with immunoSEQ multiplex PCR; TCRdb's copy has only in-frame clones and lacks some. The table has approximately 140,000 clones, about 91% seen once; the top ten hold roughly 16%. The sample here was peripheral blood, taken on day 0 of AZD1222 vaccination. The sequence came from an adult in good health. The chain employs TRBV29-1 and TRBJ1-1, with unresolved D. The CDR3 region is CSVSREEKAFF. The CDR3 nucleotides are TGCAGCGTTTCCCGGGAGGAAAAAGCTTTCTTT. Together with reference TRBV29-1 and TRBJ1-1, the CDR3 gives the full variable domain: SAVISQKPSRDICQRGTSLTIQCQVDSQVTMMFWYRQQPGQSLTLIATANQGSEATYESGFVIDKFPISRPNLTFSTLTVSNMSPEDSSIYLCSVSREEKAFFGQGTRLTVV.